The TCR beta chain described here comes from a study of blood T cell repertoires in COVID-19. Study-wide context: The United States, Italy and Spain provided the acute and convalescent COVID-19 samples. From T cells, B-cell-depleted T cells, or PBMCs came the material, which was cDNA or gDNA.

The CDR3 covers 21 residues. With 1 base clipped from V and 4 bases from J, the junction kept 20 bases outside the gene matches. Germline V lookup: CDR1 LGHDT, CDR2 YNNKEL (reference sequence). In the original workflow: By means of reference gene primer amplification, nucleated cell counts were estimated. Sequenced by immunoSEQ multiplex PCR; TCRdb stores in-frame clones only, minus some. V, J and clone size reflect that table, while D and trimming were determined from the DNA. The sample records over 200,000 clones, roughly 80% being singletons. The count of this clone is one. The V and J genes are TRBV3-1 (or the pseudogene TRBV3-2) and TRBJ2-3; 10 bases align to TRBD2. The receptor was isolated from a human donor in a cohort sampled during active COVID-19. The sample was peripheral blood. CDR3 region: CASSQVRGVLAGAGPPDTQYF. In DNA form, the CDR3 reads TGTGCCAGCAGCCAAGTCCGGGGTGTGCTAGCGGGAGCCGGCCCCCCAGATACGCAGTATTTT.